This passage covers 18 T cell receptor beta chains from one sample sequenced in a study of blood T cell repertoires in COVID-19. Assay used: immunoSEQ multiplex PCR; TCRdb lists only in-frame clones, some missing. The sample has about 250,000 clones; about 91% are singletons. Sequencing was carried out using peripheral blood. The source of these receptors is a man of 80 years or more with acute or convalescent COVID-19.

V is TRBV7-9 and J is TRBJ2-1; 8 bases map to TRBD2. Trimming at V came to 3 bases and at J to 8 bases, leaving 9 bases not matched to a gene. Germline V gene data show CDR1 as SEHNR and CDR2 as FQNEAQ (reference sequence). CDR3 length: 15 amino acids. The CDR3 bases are TGTGCCAGCAGCTTTGGAAGCGGGAGTGTGTATGAGCAGTTCTTC. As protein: CASSFGSGSVYEQFF.

The CDR3 bases are TGTGCCAGCAGGGAGGTAGGGGGGGCCGAAACAGATACGCAGTATTTT. Translating it yields CASREVGGAETDTQYF. The chain links TRBV7-2 to TRBJ2-3; tentative D call: TRBD2 (7 bases). Germline-derived CDR1 and CDR2 are SGHTA and FQGNSA. The CDR3 sequence is 16 residues long. V was cut by 6 bases and J by 3 bases, with 19 bases left in between.

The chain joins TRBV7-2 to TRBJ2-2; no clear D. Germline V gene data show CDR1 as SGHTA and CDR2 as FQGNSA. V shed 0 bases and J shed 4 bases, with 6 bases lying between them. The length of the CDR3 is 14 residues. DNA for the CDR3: TGTGCCAGCAGCTTAGCCCGACTCACCGGGGAGCTGTTTTTT. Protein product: CASSLARLTGELFF.

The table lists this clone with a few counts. DNA of the CDR3: TGTGCCAGCAGCCTAGGACTAAACACCGGGGAGCTGTTTTTT. The encoded protein is CASSLGLNTGELFF. The rearrangement uses TRBV14 and TRBJ2-2, with a possible D match to TRBD2 (6 bases). V was cut by 4 bases and J by 2 bases, with 8 bases left in between. CDR1 SGHDN and CDR2 FVKESK come from the germline V gene. There are 14 residues in the CDR3. The whole variable domain, remainder taken from reference TRBV14 and TRBJ2-2, is EAGVTQFPSHSVIEKGQTVTLRCDPISGHDNLYWYRRVMGKEIKFLLHFVKESKQDESGMPNNRFLAERTGGTYSTLKVQPAELEDSGVYFCASSLGLNTGELFFGEGSRLTVL.

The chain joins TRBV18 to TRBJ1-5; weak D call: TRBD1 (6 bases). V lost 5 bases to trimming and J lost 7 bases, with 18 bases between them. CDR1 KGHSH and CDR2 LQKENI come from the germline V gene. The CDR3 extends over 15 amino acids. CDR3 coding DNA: TGTGCCAGCTCATCCCAGGGGAGGGGGGACCAGCCCCAGCATTTT. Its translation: CASSSQGRGDQPQHF.

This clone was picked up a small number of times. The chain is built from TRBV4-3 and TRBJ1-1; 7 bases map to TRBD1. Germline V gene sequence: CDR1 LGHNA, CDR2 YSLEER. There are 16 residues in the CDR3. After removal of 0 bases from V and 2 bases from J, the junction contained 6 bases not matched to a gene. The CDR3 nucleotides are TGCGCCAGCAGCCAAGAATGGGACAGTTCTAACACTGAAGCTTTCTTT. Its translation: CASSQEWDSSNTEAFF.

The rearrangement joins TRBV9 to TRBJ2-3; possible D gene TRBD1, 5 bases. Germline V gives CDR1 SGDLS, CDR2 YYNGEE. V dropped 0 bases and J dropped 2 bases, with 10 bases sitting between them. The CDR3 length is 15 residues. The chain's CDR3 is CASSVVDSFTDTQYF. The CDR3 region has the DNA TGTGCCAGCAGCGTAGTTGACAGTTTCACAGATACGCAGTATTTT.

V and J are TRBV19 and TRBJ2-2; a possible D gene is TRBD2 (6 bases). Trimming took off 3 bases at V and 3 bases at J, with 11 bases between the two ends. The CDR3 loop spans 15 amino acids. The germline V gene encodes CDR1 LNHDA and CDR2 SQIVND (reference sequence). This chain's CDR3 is CASSMNGEDTGELFF. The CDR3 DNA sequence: TGTGCCAGTAGTATGAACGGGGAGGACACCGGGGAGCTGTTTTTT.

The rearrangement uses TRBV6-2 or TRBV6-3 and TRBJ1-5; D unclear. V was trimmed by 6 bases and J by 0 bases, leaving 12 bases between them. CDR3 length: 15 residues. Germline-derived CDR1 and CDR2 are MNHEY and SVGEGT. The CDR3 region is CASSKDTNSNQPQHF. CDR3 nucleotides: TGTGCCAGCAGCAAAGACACAAATAGCAATCAGCCCCAGCATTTT.

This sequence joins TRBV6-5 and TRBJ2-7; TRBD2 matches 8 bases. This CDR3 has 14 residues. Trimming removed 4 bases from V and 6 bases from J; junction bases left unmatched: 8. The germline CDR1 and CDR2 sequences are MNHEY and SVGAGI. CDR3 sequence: CASSSRGGGGEQYF. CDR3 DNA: TGTGCCAGCAGTTCCCGGGGGGGAGGCGGCGAGCAGTACTTC.

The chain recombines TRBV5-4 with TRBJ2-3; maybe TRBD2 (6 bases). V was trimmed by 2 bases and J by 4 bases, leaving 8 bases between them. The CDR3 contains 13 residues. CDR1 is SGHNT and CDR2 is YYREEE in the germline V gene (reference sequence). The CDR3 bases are TGTGCCAGCAGCTTCACGGGGGCAGATACGCAGTATTTT. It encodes CASSFTGADTQYF.

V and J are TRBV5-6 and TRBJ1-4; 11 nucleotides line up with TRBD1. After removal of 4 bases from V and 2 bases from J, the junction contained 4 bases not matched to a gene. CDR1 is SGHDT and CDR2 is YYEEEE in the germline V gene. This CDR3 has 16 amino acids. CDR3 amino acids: CASSRGDRGTNEKLFF. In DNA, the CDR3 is TGTGCCAGCAGCCGTGGGGACAGGGGGACTAATGAAAAACTGTTTTTT.

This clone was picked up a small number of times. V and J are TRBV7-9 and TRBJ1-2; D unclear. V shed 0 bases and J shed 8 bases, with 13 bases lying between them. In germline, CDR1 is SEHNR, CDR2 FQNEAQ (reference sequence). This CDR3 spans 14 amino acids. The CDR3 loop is CASSLAIGEEGYTF. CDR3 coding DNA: TGTGCCAGCAGCTTAGCGATCGGGGAAGAGGGCTACACCTTC.

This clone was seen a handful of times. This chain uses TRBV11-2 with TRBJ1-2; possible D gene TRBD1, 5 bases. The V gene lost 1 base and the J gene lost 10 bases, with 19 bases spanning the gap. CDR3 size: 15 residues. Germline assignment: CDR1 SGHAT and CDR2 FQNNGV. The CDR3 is CASSLGPGHGGYYTF. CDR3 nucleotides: TGTGCCAGCAGCTTAGGACCGGGGCATGGGGGGTACTACACCTTC.

The DNA for the CDR3 is TGCGCCAGCAGGGAGAATCCGGGACTAGCGGCCAATGAGCAGTTCTTC. Protein product: CASRENPGLAANEQFF. The chain recombines TRBV4-3 with TRBJ2-1; 11 positions match TRBD2. The junction had 10 bases not matched to a gene; V was cut back by 6 bases and J by 6 bases. CDR1 LGHNA and CDR2 YSLEER come from the germline V gene. This CDR3 comprises 16 residues.

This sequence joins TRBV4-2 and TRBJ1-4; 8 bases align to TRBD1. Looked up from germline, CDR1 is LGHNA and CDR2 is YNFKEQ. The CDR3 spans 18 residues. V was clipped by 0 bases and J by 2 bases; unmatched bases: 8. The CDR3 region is CASSQDAQGAFTNEKLFF. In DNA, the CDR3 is TGTGCCAGCAGCCAAGATGCCCAGGGGGCTTTCACTAATGAAAAACTGTTTTTT.

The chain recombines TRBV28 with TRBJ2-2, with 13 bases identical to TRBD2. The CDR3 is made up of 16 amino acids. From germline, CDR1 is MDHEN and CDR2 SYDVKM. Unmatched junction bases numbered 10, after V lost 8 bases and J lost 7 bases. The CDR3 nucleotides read TGTGCCAGCTCCATGGGGACTAGCGGGGTTTACGGGGAGCTGTTTTTT. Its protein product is CASSMGTSGVYGELFF. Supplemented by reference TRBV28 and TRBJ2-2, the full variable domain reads DVKVTQSSRYLVKRTGEKVFLECVQDMDHENMFWYRQDPGLGLRLIYFSYDVKMKEKGDIPEGYSVSREKKERFSLILESASTNQTSMYLCASSMGTSGVYGELFFGEGSRLTVL.

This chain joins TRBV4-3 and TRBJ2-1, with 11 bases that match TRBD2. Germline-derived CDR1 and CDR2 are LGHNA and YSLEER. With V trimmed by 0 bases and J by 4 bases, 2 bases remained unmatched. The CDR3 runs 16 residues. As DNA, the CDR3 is TGCGCCAGCAGCCAAGATGCTAGCGGGGGGTACAATGAGCAGTTCTTC. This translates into CASSQDASGGYNEQFF.